The 19 T cell receptor beta chains reported below all come from one sample, sequenced in a study of cytomegalovirus exposure and HLA in healthy donors. 13 Jbeta primers and 60 Vbeta primers were used for the PCR. The repertoire was sequenced with immunoSEQ multiplex PCR; TCRdb's copy has only in-frame clones and lacks some. Counted here are about 140,000 clones, around 75% occurring once; the ten biggest clones make up over 1%. The specimen sequenced was PBMCs. All receptors come from a female donor in good health and CMV-seronegative.

The chain carries TRBV5-6 and TRBJ2-3, with 12 positions matching TRBD2. The CDR3 covers 16 residues. Looked up from germline, CDR1 is SGHDT and CDR2 is YYEEEE. The V gene end was trimmed by 4 bases and the J gene end by 6 bases; junction bases not matched to a gene: 9. Here the CDR3 DNA reads TGTGCCAGCAGCACGGGACTAGCGGGCGCCGGGGATACGCAGTATTTT. It yields the protein CASSTGLAGAGDTQYF.

About this clone: No conserved phenylalanine or tryptophan ends this CDR3, so it is likely a read error. The chain is built from TRBV7-8 and TRBJ1-5; D possibly corresponds to TRBD1 (6 bases). Germline lookup yields CDR1 SGHVS and CDR2 FQNEAQ. The CDR3 length is 16 residues. The ends were cut back, 5 bases at V and 4 bases at J, with 18 bases in the middle. The CDR3 DNA sequence: TGTGCCAGCAGCCAAGGAGGACAGACAGAAAATCAGCCCCAGCATGTT. This gives the protein CASSQGGQTENQPQHV.

The chain recombines TRBV6-5 with TRBJ2-4; D not certain. The germline V gene encodes CDR1 MNHEY and CDR2 SVGAGI. V was shortened by 7 bases and J by 5 bases, with 15 bases between the two germline ends. This CDR3 comprises 14 residues. This CDR3 reads CASTKRYQQNIQYF. The DNA of the CDR3 is TGTGCCAGCACCAAACGGTACCAACAAAACATTCAGTACTTC.

The V and J genes are TRBV19 and TRBJ1-1; TRBD1 matches at 10 bases. The CDR3 covers 16 residues. Germline V gene lookup returns CDR1 LNHDA and CDR2 SQIVND (reference sequence). With 5 bases clipped from V and 2 bases from J, the junction kept 8 bases outside the gene matches. CDR3 amino acids: CASSGSPTGGNTEAFF. The CDR3 nucleotides are TGTGCCAGTAGTGGCAGCCCGACAGGGGGCAACACTGAAGCTTTCTTT.

The chain employs TRBV19 and TRBJ1-2; TRBD1 is a possible D gene (5 bases). V shed 4 bases and J shed 8 bases, with 8 bases lying between them. CDR3 length equals 11 residues. The germline gives CDR1 LNHDA, CDR2 SQIVND (reference sequence). CDR3 in amino acids: CASSTTGGYTF. The DNA for the CDR3 is TGTGCCAGTAGTACTACAGGAGGCTACACCTTC.

A note on this clone: Within the sample, other DNA sequences also encode this same CDR3. The genes are TRBV2 and TRBJ2-5; TRBD1 matches 8 bases. Germline trimming cut 6 bases from V and 2 bases from J; bases unmatched to any gene: 2. CDR3 length: 13 residues. Germline CDR1 and CDR2: SNHLY and FYNNEI. In DNA form, the CDR3 reads TGTGCCAGCAGAGGGACAGGACAAGAGACCCAGTACTTC. This codes for CASRGTGQETQYF.

The rearrangement joins TRBV2 to TRBJ2-7; 7 bases agree with TRBD1. The CDR3 is made up of 15 amino acids. V was clipped by 8 bases and J by 1 base; unmatched bases: 11. Germline V CDR1 and CDR2: SNHLY, FYNNEI. CDR3 protein: CASYGNGRGSYEQYF. For the CDR3, the DNA is TGTGCCAGCTATGGGAACGGCAGGGGGTCCTACGAGCAGTACTTC. The full variable domain, completed using reference TRBV2 and TRBJ2-7, is EPEVTQTPSHQVTQMGQEVILRCVPISNHLYFYWYRQILGQKVEFLVSFYNNEISEKSEIFDDQFSVERPDGSNFTLKIRSTKLEDSAMYFCASYGNGRGSYEQYFGPGTRLTVT.

The CDR3 protein is CASSYRGTKLLGELFF. In nucleotides, the CDR3 is TGTGCCAGTAGTTACAGGGGAACAAAGTTGTTAGGGGAGCTGTTTTTT. The chain couples TRBV19 to TRBJ2-2; 7 nucleotides align to TRBD1. CDR3 size: 16 residues. V lost 5 bases and J lost 8; bases outside the gene matches: 14. The germline CDR1 and CDR2 sequences are LNHDA and SQIVND (reference sequence).

This clone has more than one count but fewer than ten. A read error may be the cause here, since a much bigger clone is one base away. Since no conserved phenylalanine or tryptophan closes the CDR3, a read error is the likely cause. The rearrangement links TRBV29-1 to TRBJ2-4; D is unclear. Deletions cut 4 bases from V and 7 bases from J, with 23 bases between. The CDR3 loop spans 16 amino acids. CDR1 is SQVTM, CDR2 ANQGSEA, per germline. The CDR3 protein is CSVGGPMNGVSNIQYV. The CDR3 coding sequence is TGCAGCGTTGGAGGTCCCATGAATGGAGTGTCGAACATTCAGTACGTC.

The chain is built from TRBV29-1 and TRBJ1-2; D might be TRBD1 (5 bases). The V and J ends lost 6 bases and 3 bases respectively, with 8 bases between them. CDR3 length equals 11 residues. Germline loops: CDR1 SQVTM, CDR2 ANQGSEA. The CDR3 sequence: CSVRGDYGYTF. As DNA, the CDR3 is TGCAGCGTCCGGGGGGACTATGGCTACACCTTC.

V and J are TRBV19 and TRBJ2-3; the D gene is possibly TRBD1 (7 bases). Trimming stripped 3 bases from V and 1 base from J, with 8 bases between. The CDR3 runs 14 residues. Germline lookup yields CDR1 LNHDA and CDR2 SQIVND (reference sequence). The CDR3 DNA reads TGTGCCAGTAGTATCAGGGGGGGCACAGATACGCAGTATTTT. This translates into CASSIRGGTDTQYF. Full variable domain (rest looked up from reference TRBV19 and TRBJ2-3): DGGITQSPKYLFRKEGQNVTLSCEQNLNHDAMYWYRQDPGQGLRLIYYSQIVNDFQKGDIAEGYSVSREKKESFPLTVTSAQKNPTAFYLCASSIRGGTDTQYFGPGTRLTVL.

The chain links TRBV19 to TRBJ1-2, with D hard to call. The CDR3 contains 13 residues. V lost 3 bases, J lost 1 base, and 6 bases lay in between. Germline V gene sequence: CDR1 LNHDA, CDR2 SQIVND (reference sequence). CDR3 DNA sequence: TGTGCCAGTAGTATGGGCAGTAACTATGGCTACACCTTC. Protein sequence: CASSMGSNYGYTF. Drawing the rest from reference TRBV19 and TRBJ1-2, the complete variable domain is DGGITQSPKYLFRKEGQNVTLSCEQNLNHDAMYWYRQDPGQGLRLIYYSQIVNDFQKGDIAEGYSVSREKKESFPLTVTSAQKNPTAFYLCASSMGSNYGYTFGSGTRLTVV.

The V and J genes are TRBV7-2 and TRBJ2-7, with TRBD1 matching 8 bases. With V trimmed by 3 bases and J by 4 bases, 14 bases remained unmatched. The CDR3 sequence is 17 residues long. Germline loops: CDR1 SGHTA, CDR2 FQGNSA. The CDR3 coding sequence is TGTGCCAGCAGCTTCGGCATTCAGGGGGCGATCAGTTACGAGCAGTACTTC. Translation: CASSFGIQGAISYEQYF. Filled out from reference TRBV7-2 and TRBJ2-7, the complete variable domain reads GAGVSQSPSNKVTEKGKDVELRCDPISGHTALYWYRQSLGQGLEFLIYFQGNSAPDKSGLPSDRFSAERTGGSVSTLTIQRTQQEDSAVYLCASSFGIQGAISYEQYFGPGTRLTVT.

The J gene is TRBJ1-5, the V gene TRBV2; tentatively, D is TRBD1 (6 bases). The CDR3 has 13 residues. V shed 5 bases and J shed 3 bases, with 8 bases lying between them. From germline, CDR1 is SNHLY and CDR2 FYNNEI. The CDR3 loop reads CASSRDINQPQHF. As DNA, the CDR3 is TGTGCCAGCAGTCGGGACATCAATCAGCCCCAGCATTTT.

The rearrangement links TRBV28 to TRBJ2-7; a weak D match, TRBD1 (6 bases). V was pared by 7 bases and J by 3 bases, with 13 bases between. From germline, CDR1 is MDHEN and CDR2 SYDVKM. The CDR3 runs 13 residues. The CDR3 here is CASKGHAYYEQYF. CDR3 bases: TGTGCCAGCAAGGGACACGCGTACTACGAGCAGTACTTC.

The V call is TRBV6-6, the J call TRBJ1-3, with D possibly TRBD1 on 6 matching bases. Trimming left V 5 bases short and J 8 bases short, with 7 bases between. CDR1 MNHNY and CDR2 SVGAGI come from the germline V gene (reference sequence). CDR3 length: 11 residues. This CDR3 reads CASSRTDTIYF. In DNA form, the CDR3 reads TGTGCCAGCAGTCGGACAGACACCATATATTTT.

This clone was detected once. The chain employs TRBV18 and TRBJ2-1, with TRBD1 matching over 7 bases. CDR1 and CDR2 from the germline V gene are KGHSH and LQKENI. The CDR3 consists of 16 residues. V shed 3 bases, J shed 0 bases, and the junction held 5 bases outside the gene matches. The CDR3 loop is CASSPQTGSSYNEQFF. The CDR3 DNA is TGTGCCAGCTCACCGCAGACAGGGAGCTCCTACAATGAGCAGTTCTTC.

The rearrangement links TRBV5-1 to TRBJ1-2; the D gene is possibly TRBD1 (6 bases). V shed 2 bases and J shed 8 bases, with 16 bases lying between them. The CDR3 has 14 amino acids. Germline CDR1 reads SGHRS; CDR2 reads YFSETQ. The CDR3 protein is CASSLGAGARGYTF. The CDR3 bases are TGCGCCAGCAGCTTAGGTGCGGGGGCCCGGGGCTACACCTTC. The full variable domain, rest sourced from reference TRBV5-1 and TRBJ1-2, is KAGVTQTPRYLIKTRGQQVTLSCSPISGHRSVSWYQQTPGQGLQFLFEYFSETQRNKGNFPGRFSGRQFSNSRSEMNVSTLELGDSALYLCASSLGAGARGYTFGSGTRLTVV.

Regarding this clone: The CDR3 does not end in the conserved phenylalanine or tryptophan, so this is likely a read error. The chain combines TRBV4-2 with TRBJ1-5; weak D call: TRBD1 (5 bases). V was cut by 5 bases and J by 0 bases, with 11 bases left in between. In germline, CDR1 is LGHNA, CDR2 YNFKEQ. This CDR3 region has 15 residues. The CDR3 coding sequence is TGTGCCAGCAGCTCCACAGGATTTAGCAATCAGCCCCAGCATGTT. Amino acid sequence: CASSSTGFSNQPQHV.